The 18 T cell receptor beta chains below were found in one sample sequenced in a study of blood T cell repertoires in COVID-19. Here immunoSEQ multiplex PCR was the method, and the copy in TCRdb shows in-frame clones only, minus some. Of 200,000 to 250,000 clones in the sample, approximately 80% were seen once. The sample was peripheral blood. Receptors were obtained from a man of 80 years or more with acute or convalescent COVID-19.

The chain uses TRBV9 and TRBJ2-4, with TRBD2 matching over 7 bases. The V segment lost 6 bases and the J segment 8 bases; nucleotides outside the gene matches: 11. Per the germline V gene, CDR1 is SGDLS and CDR2 is YYNGEE. The CDR3 sequence is 14 residues long. The CDR3 loop is CASNSWGGSDIQYF. The CDR3, as DNA: TGTGCCAGCAACTCATGGGGGGGATCGGACATTCAGTACTTC.

V usage is TRBV18 and J usage is TRBJ2-1; D is possibly TRBD2 (6 bases). Germline values: CDR1 KGHSH, CDR2 LQKENI. The CDR3 is 18 amino acids. Trimming removed 2 bases from V and 0 bases from J, with 17 bases in between. The CDR3 sequence is CASSPGEAGWPSYNEQFF. For the CDR3, the DNA is TGTGCCAGCTCACCAGGGGAGGCCGGGTGGCCCTCCTACAATGAGCAGTTCTTC.

V gene TRBV3-1 (or the pseudogene TRBV3-2) combines with J gene TRBJ2-5, with a tentative D call TRBD1 (5 bases). This CDR3 comprises 17 residues. V lost 4 bases and J lost 0, with 18 bases in between. Germline loops: CDR1 LGHDT, CDR2 YNNKEL (reference sequence). The chain's CDR3 is CASSPTQDTVYQETQYF. The CDR3 coding sequence is TGTGCCAGCAGCCCCACCCAGGACACCGTCTACCAAGAGACCCAGTACTTC.

In DNA, the CDR3 is TGTGCCAGCAGCGTTGGGACTAGCAATGAGCAGTTCTTC. This sequence encodes CASSVGTSNEQFF. The chain carries TRBV9 and TRBJ2-1, with 8 bases identical to TRBD2. Per the germline V gene, CDR1 is SGDLS and CDR2 is YYNGEE. CDR3 length equals 13 residues. Trimming at V came to 2 bases and at J to 6 bases, leaving 1 base not matched to a gene.

V gene TRBV7-9 combines with J gene TRBJ1-1; no definite D call. CDR1 is SEHNR, CDR2 FQNEAQ, per germline (reference sequence). This CDR3 contains 13 residues. V lost 4 bases, J lost 6 bases, and 12 bases lay in between. The DNA for the CDR3 is TGTGCCAGCAGCTCGGCGGGTGGCGCTGAAGCTTTCTTT. Protein: CASSSAGGAEAFF.

The V gene is TRBV6-6, the J gene TRBJ1-2, with 10 bases that match TRBD1. Germline V lookup: CDR1 MNHNY, CDR2 SVGAGI (reference sequence). The CDR3 loop spans 15 amino acids. Unmatched junction bases numbered 11, after V lost 6 bases and J lost 7 bases. The CDR3: CASRPRRDRGRGYTF. CDR3 sequence (DNA): TGTGCCAGCAGACCCCGCCGGGACAGGGGACGTGGCTACACCTTC.

The chain uses TRBV6-5 and TRBJ1-6, with 7 bases that match TRBD1. This CDR3 spans 14 amino acids. The germline gives CDR1 MNHEY, CDR2 SVGAGI. V dropped 5 bases and J dropped 8; count of bases not matched to a gene: 6. The CDR3 reads CASSRQGTDSPLHF. CDR3 DNA: TGTGCCAGCAGTCGACAGGGTACCGATTCACCCCTCCACTTT.

A single count supports this clone. The gene calls are TRBV6-5 and TRBJ2-4; TRBD2 is a possible D gene (5 bases). The CDR3 is 13 residues long. CDR1 and CDR2 (germline): MNHEY, SVGAGI. V lost 7 bases and J 6 bases, leaving 13 bases between the germline ends. The CDR3 DNA sequence: TGTGCCAGCAAGTATCGGGGATCAAACATTCAGTACTTC. It translates to CASKYRGSNIQYF.

This clone was detected only a few times. The gene calls are TRBV19 and TRBJ1-1; TRBD1 aligns across 7 bases. Germline CDR1 reads LNHDA; CDR2 reads SQIVND (reference sequence). This CDR3 region has 19 residues. V gave up 10 bases and J gave up 0 bases; unmatched junction bases: 23. For the CDR3, the DNA is TGTGCCACGACCCAATCGATCGCCCGGACAGGAGCCCTGAACACTGAAGCTTTCTTT. Its translation: CATTQSIARTGALNTEAFF.

J is TRBJ1-5 and V is TRBV18; TRBD1 might be the D (5 bases). Germline CDR1 and CDR2: KGHSH and LQKENI. V lost 5 bases to trimming and J lost 2 bases, with 7 bases between them. CDR3 length: 13 amino acids. The CDR3 is CASSKTGNQPQHF. CDR3 DNA sequence: TGTGCCAGCTCAAAGACAGGCAATCAGCCCCAGCATTTT.

The gene calls are TRBV24-1 and TRBJ1-2; 9 positions match TRBD1. The CDR3 runs 15 residues. From germline, CDR1 is KGHDR and CDR2 SFDVKD. The J segment lost 6 bases and the V segment lost 4 bases, leaving 8 bases of the junction unmatched. The CDR3 DNA reads TGTGCCACCAGTGACCCCGGGACAGGGAAAGATGGCTACACCTTC. Translation: CATSDPGTGKDGYTF.

The chain uses TRBV6-6 and TRBJ1-1; D not certain. In germline, CDR1 is MNHNY, CDR2 SVGAGI (reference sequence). The V and J ends lost 10 bases and 0 bases respectively, with 12 bases between them. The CDR3 is 13 residues long. In DNA, the CDR3 is TGTGCCACCCATCCAGGAATGAACACTGAAGCTTTCTTT. Protein: CATHPGMNTEAFF.

This clone was counted a few times. The V call is TRBV2, the J call TRBJ2-7; 7 bases are shared with TRBD1. CDR1 is SNHLY and CDR2 is FYNNEI in the germline V gene. The CDR3 totals 13 residues. With V trimmed by 6 bases and J by 4 bases, 6 bases remained unmatched. The CDR3 here is CASSEDRRYEQYF. CDR3 nucleotide sequence: TGTGCCAGCAGCGAGGACAGGCGTTACGAGCAGTACTTC.

This chain connects TRBV18 to TRBJ1-4, with D maybe TRBD1 (5 bases). From germline, CDR1 is KGHSH and CDR2 LQKENI. CDR3 length: 15 residues. Trimming removed 6 bases from V and 1 base from J, with 12 bases in between. DNA for the CDR3: TGTGCCAGCTCTCCGAAGCAGGGAACTAATGAAAAACTGTTTTTT. Its protein is CASSPKQGTNEKLFF. The variable domain in full, with the rest retrieved from reference TRBV18 and TRBJ1-4, is NAGVMQNPRHLVRRRGQEARLRCSPMKGHSHVYWYRQLPEEGLKFMVYLQKENIIDESGMPKERFSAEFPKEGPSILRIQQVVRGDSAAYFCASSPKQGTNEKLFFGSGTQLSVL.

The rearrangement links TRBV6-5 to TRBJ1-5, with a weak D call TRBD1 (6 bases). Trimming removed 11 bases from V and 4 bases from J, with 12 bases in between. The CDR3 has 12 residues. Germline assignment: CDR1 MNHEY and CDR2 SVGAGI. The CDR3 region has the DNA TGTGCCTTGGGGGCGACTAATCAGCCCCAGCATTTT. Translating it yields CALGATNQPQHF.

V is TRBV6-5 and J is TRBJ1-5; maybe TRBD1 (5 bases). Germline assignment: CDR1 MNHEY and CDR2 SVGAGI. The V gene lost 5 bases and the J gene lost 7 bases, with 15 bases spanning the gap. The CDR3 consists of 14 residues. The CDR3 sequence: CASSLGQGRQPQHF. The CDR3 nucleotides read TGTGCCAGCAGTCTCGGGCAGGGTAGGCAGCCCCAGCATTTT.

About this clone: The identical CDR3 is also encoded by other nucleotide sequences in the sample. The CDR3 is CASSLGANQPQHF. The CDR3 region has the DNA TGTGCCAGCAGCTTAGGGGCGAATCAGCCCCAGCATTTT. The chain is built from TRBV7-9 and TRBJ1-5; D unresolved. The CDR3 covers 13 residues. The germline gives CDR1 SEHNR, CDR2 FQNEAQ (reference sequence). V lost 1 base and J 4 bases, leaving 5 bases between the germline ends.

J is TRBJ2-3 and V is TRBV27; 7 bases agree with TRBD2. J gave up 4 bases and V 7 bases, and 8 bases lay outside the gene matches. CDR1 MNHEY and CDR2 SMNVEV come from the germline V gene (reference sequence). The CDR3 runs to 14 residues. CDR3 coding DNA: TGTGCCAGCACCTTGTGGGGGGGAGCAGATACGCAGTATTTT. It codes for CASTLWGGADTQYF.